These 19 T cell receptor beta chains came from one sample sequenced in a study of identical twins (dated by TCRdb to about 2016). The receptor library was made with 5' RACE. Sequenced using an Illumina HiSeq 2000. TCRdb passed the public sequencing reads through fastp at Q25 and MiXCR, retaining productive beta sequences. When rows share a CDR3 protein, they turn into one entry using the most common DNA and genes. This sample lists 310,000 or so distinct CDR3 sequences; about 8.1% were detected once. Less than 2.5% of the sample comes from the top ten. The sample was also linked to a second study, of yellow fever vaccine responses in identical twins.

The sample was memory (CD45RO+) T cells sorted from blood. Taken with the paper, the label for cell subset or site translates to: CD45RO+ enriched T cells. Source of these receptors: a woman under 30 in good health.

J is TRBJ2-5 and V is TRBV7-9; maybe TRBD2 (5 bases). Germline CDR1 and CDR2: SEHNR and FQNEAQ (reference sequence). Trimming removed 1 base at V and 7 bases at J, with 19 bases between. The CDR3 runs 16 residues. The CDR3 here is CASSLERLAGSGTQYF. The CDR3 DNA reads TGTGCCAGCAGCTTAGAACGCCTAGCTGGGTCCGGGACCCAGTACTTC.

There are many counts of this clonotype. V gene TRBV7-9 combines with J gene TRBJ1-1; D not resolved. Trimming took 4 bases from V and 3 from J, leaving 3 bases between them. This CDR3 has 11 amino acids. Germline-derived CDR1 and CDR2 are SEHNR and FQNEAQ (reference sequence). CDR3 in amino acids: CASSWDTEAFF. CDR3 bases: TGTGCCAGCAGCTGGGACACTGAAGCTTTCTTT.

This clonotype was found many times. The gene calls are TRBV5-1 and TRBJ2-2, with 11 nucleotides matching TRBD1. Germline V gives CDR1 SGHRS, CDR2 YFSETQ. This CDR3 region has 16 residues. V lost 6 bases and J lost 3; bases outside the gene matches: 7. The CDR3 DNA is TGCGCCAGCACCGGACAGGGGGCTATGTACACCGGGGAGCTGTTTTTT. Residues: CASTGQGAMYTGELFF.

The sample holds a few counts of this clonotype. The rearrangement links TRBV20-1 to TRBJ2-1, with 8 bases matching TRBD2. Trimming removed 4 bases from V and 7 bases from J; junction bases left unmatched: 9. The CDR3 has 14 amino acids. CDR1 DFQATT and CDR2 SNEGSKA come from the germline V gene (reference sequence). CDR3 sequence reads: CSAKQAGAVNEQFF. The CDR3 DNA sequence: TGCAGTGCTAAACAAGCGGGAGCAGTAAATGAGCAGTTCTTC.

The CDR3 nucleotides are TGCGCCAGCAGCTTGGGTCTAGCGGGCCTTTCTATTTACAATGAGCAGTTCTTC. It is translated as CASSLGLAGLSIYNEQFF. The chain joins TRBV5-1 to TRBJ2-1; 8 bases line up with TRBD2. The V gene's germline CDR1 is SGHRS and CDR2 YFSETQ. CDR3 size: 18 residues. The trim removed 0 bases at V and 4 bases at J, leaving 12 bases unmatched.

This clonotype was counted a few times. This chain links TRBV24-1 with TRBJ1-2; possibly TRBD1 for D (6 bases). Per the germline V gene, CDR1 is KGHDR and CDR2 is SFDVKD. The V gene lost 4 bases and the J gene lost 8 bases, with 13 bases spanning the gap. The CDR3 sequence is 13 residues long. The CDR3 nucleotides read TGTGCCACCAGTGACACAGGGATCGGGGGCTACACCTTC. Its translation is CATSDTGIGGYTF.

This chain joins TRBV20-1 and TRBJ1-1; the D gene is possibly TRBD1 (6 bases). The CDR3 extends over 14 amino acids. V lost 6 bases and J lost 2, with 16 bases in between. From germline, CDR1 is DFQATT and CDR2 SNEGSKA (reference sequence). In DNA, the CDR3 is TGCAGTGCACATCCGGGCAGGGGCAACACTGAAGCTTTCTTT. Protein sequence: CSAHPGRGNTEAFF.

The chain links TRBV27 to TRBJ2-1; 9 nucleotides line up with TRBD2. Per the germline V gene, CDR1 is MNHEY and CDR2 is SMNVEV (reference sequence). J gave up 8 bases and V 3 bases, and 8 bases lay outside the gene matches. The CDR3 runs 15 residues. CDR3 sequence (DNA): TGTGCCAGCAGTTTGGGTGGCGGGAGGGCGGATGAGCAGTTCTTC. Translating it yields CASSLGGGRADEQFF.

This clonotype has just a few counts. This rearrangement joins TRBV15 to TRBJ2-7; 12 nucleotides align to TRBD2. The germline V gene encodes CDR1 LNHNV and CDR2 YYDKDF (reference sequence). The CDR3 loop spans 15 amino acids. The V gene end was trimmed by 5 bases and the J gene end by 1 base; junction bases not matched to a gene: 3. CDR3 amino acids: CATSRGTSGSYEQYF. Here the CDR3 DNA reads TGTGCCACCAGCCGTGGGACTAGCGGGTCCTACGAGCAGTACTTC.

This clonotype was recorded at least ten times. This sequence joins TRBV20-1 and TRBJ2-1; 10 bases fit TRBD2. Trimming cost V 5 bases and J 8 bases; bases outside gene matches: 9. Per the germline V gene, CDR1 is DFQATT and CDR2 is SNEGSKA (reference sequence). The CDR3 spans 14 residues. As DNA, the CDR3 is TGCAGTGCTGCAAGCGGGGGGGGTTTTGATGAGCAGTTCTTC. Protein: CSAASGGGFDEQFF.

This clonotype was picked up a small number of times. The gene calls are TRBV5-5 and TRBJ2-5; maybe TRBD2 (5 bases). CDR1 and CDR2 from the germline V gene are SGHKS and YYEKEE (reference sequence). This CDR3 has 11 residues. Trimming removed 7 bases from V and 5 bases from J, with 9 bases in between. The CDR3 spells CASLGVETQYF. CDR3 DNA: TGTGCCAGCCTGGGAGTGGAGACCCAGTACTTC.

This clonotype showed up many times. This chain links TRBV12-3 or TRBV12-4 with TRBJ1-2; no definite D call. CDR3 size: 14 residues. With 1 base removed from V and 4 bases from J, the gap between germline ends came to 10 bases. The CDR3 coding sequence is TGTGCCAGCAGTTTAGGTTTTGGTACCTATGGCTACACCTTC. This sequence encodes CASSLGFGTYGYTF.

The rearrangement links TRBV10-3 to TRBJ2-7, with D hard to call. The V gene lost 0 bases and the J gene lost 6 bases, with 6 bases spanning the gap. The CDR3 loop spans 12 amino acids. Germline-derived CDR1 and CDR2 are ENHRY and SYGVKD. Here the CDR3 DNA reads TGTGCCATCAGTGAGTCTTTTGGCGAGCAGTACTTC. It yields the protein CAISESFGEQYF.

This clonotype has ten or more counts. The CDR3 sequence is CASSLEQEAGYTF. For the CDR3, the DNA is TGCGCCAGCAGCTTGGAACAGGAGGCTGGCTACACCTTC. J is TRBJ1-2 and V is TRBV5-1; a weak D match, TRBD1 (5 bases). Trimming shortened V by 0 bases and J by 7 bases, and 10 bases separated the two germline ends. This CDR3 has 13 residues. Germline CDR1 and CDR2: SGHRS and YFSETQ.

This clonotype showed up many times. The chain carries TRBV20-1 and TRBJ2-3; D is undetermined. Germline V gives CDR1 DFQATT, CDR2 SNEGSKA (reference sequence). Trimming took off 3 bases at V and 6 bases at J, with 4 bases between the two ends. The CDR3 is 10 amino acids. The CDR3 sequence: CSARVDTQYF. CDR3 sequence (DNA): TGCAGTGCTAGGGTCGATACGCAGTATTTT.

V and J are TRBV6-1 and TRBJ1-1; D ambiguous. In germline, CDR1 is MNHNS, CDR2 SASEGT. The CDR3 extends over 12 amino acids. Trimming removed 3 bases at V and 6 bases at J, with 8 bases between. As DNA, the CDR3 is TGTGCCAGCAGTGATCGGACGGCTGAAGCTTTCTTT. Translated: CASSDRTAEAFF.

This chain's CDR3 is CASMWTGQGTQYF. The CDR3 coding sequence is TGTGCCAGCATGTGGACAGGTCAAGGGACCCAGTACTTC. V is TRBV21-1 and J is TRBJ2-5; no check of the table's D call, TRBD1, against the DNA was made. TRBV21-1 is described as a pseudogene. The CDR3 runs to 13 residues.

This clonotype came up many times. The CDR3 DNA reads TGCGCCAGCATGAGGGACAGGGGGCAAGAGACCCAGTACTTC. Protein product: CASMRDRGQETQYF. The chain couples TRBV10-2 to TRBJ2-5, with 11 bases that match TRBD1. Germline V gene sequence: CDR1 WSHSY, CDR2 SAAADI. This CDR3 contains 14 residues. V was pared by 7 bases and J by 2 bases, with 3 bases of the junction left unmatched.

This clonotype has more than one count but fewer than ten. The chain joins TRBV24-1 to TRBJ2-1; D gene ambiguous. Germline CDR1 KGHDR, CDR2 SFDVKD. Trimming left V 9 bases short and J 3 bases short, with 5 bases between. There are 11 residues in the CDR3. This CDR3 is CATALYNEQFF. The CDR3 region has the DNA TGTGCCACCGCCCTCTACAATGAGCAGTTCTTC.